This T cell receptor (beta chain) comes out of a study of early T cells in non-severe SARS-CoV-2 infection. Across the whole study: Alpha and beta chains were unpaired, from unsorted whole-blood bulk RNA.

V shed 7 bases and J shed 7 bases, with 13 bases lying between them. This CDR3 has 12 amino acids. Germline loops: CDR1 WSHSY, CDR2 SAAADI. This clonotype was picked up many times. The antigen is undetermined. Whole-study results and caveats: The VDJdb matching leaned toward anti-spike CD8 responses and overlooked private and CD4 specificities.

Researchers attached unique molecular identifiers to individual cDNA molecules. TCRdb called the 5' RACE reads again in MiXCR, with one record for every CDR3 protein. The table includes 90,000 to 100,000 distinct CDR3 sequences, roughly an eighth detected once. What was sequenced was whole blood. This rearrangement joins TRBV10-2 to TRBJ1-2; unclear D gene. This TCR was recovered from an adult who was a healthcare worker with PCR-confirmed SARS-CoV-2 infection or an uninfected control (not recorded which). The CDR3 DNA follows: TGCGCCAGCACTCCGGGGAGAAGTGGCTACACCTTC. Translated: CASTPGRSGYTF.